The 32 T cell receptor beta chains reported below all come from one sample, sequenced in a study of metastatic and nonmetastatic thyroid tumors. No treatment had been given to any patient before thyroid surgery. TCRdb ran MiXCR on the PCR reads. The table has 91,000 or so clones, 12% seen once; the top ten hold roughly 10%. What was sequenced was blood. The receptors stem from a female donor with papillary thyroid cancer or a benign thyroid nodule (not recorded which). Some clones in this sample may be carry-over from other donors' samples.

This clone has ten or more counts. The chain uses TRBV30 and TRBJ1-1, with 7 bases fitting TRBD1. There are 15 residues in the CDR3. Per the germline V gene, CDR1 is GTSNPN and CDR2 is SVGIG (reference sequence). V shed 5 bases, J shed 1 base, and the junction held 10 bases outside the gene matches. CDR3 nucleotides: TGTGCCTGGGACGCGACAGGGTGGGGGAACACTGAAGCTTTCTTT. The encoded protein is CAWDATGWGNTEAFF.

This clone has ten or more counts. This chain joins TRBV19 and TRBJ2-1; TRBD2 matches at 7 bases. Germline values: CDR1 LNHDA, CDR2 SQIVND (reference sequence). Trimming cost V 5 bases and J 0 bases; bases outside gene matches: 4. There are 15 residues in the CDR3. The CDR3 region is CASSFGTNSYNEQFF. In nucleotides, the CDR3 is TGTGCCAGTAGTTTCGGGACTAACTCCTACAATGAGCAGTTCTTC.

This clone was seen many times. The gene calls are TRBV7-2 and TRBJ2-1, with 7 bases aligning to TRBD2. The germline V gene has CDR1 SGHTA and CDR2 FQGNSA. The length of the CDR3 is 15 residues. Trimming removed 5 bases from V and 4 bases from J; junction bases left unmatched: 8. The CDR3 region has the DNA TGTGCCAGCAGCGGGAGGGGACGGGGGTACAATGAGCAGTTCTTC. It specifies CASSGRGRGYNEQFF.

This clone appeared many times. The rearrangement joins TRBV10-3 to TRBJ2-3; D perhaps matches TRBD1 (7 bases). The CDR3 is made up of 13 amino acids. The germline gives CDR1 ENHRY, CDR2 SYGVKD. Trimming removed 8 bases from V and 3 bases from J, with 12 bases in between. CDR3 bases: TGTGCCATCGGTCAGGGGGGAACAGATACGCAGTATTTT. Translated, it gives CAIGQGGTDTQYF.

V usage is TRBV5-1 and J usage is TRBJ2-7; D gene unclear. CDR3 length: 13 amino acids. The V end lost 2 bases, the J end lost 1 base, and 7 bases lay between the germline ends. The germline V gene has CDR1 SGHRS and CDR2 YFSETQ. This chain's CDR3 is CASSFWGSYEQYF. The CDR3, as DNA: TGCGCCAGCAGCTTTTGGGGATCCTACGAGCAGTACTTC.

At least ten counts were recorded for this clone. V is TRBV5-6 and J is TRBJ2-3; the match to TRBD2 covers 10 bases. V lost 2 bases to trimming and J lost 4 bases; unmatched junction nucleotides: 7. Germline loops: CDR1 SGHDT, CDR2 YYEEEE. CDR3 length equals 16 residues. In DNA form, the CDR3 reads TGTGCCAGCAGCTTCGCTAGCGGGAGAGGTGCAGATACGCAGTATTTT. This translates into CASSFASGRGADTQYF.

As regards this clone: This could be a read error, since a much larger clone is one nucleotide away. This chain connects TRBV20-1 to TRBJ2-5; no clear D gene. The CDR3 covers 12 residues. V shed 5 bases and J shed 5 bases, with 12 bases lying between them. Germline V gives CDR1 DFQATT, CDR2 SNEGSKA (reference sequence). The CDR3: CSAGLVGETQYF. As DNA, the CDR3 is TGCAGTGCTGGCTTGGTTGGGGAGACCCAGTACTTC.

This clone has at least ten counts. V gene TRBV6-2 or TRBV6-3 combines with J gene TRBJ2-2; D is unresolved. Germline assignment: CDR1 MNHEY and CDR2 SVGEGT. There are 13 residues in the CDR3. V was trimmed by 0 bases and J by 2 bases, leaving 1 base between them. The CDR3 DNA reads TGTGCCAGCAGTTACTCAAACACCGGGGAGCTGTTTTTT. It specifies CASSYSNTGELFF.

J is TRBJ2-3 and V is TRBV2, with D possibly being TRBD1 or TRBD2 (5 bases each). The CDR3 length is 15 residues. Germline-derived CDR1 and CDR2 are SNHLY and FYNNEI. V lost 4 bases and J 2 bases, leaving 13 bases between the germline ends. The DNA for the CDR3 is TGTGCCAGCAGTGTGAGAGGGGCACACACAGATACGCAGTATTTT. Translation: CASSVRGAHTDTQYF. The variable domain in full, with the rest retrieved from reference TRBV2 and TRBJ2-3, is EPEVTQTPSHQVTQMGQEVILRCVPISNHLYFYWYRQILGQKVEFLVSFYNNEISEKSEIFDDQFSVERPDGSNFTLKIRSTKLEDSAMYFCASSVRGAHTDTQYFGPGTRLTVL.

This clone was recorded many times. V and J are TRBV19 and TRBJ2-6; 9 nucleotides line up with TRBD1. CDR3 length equals 15 residues. Losses at the gene ends were 4 bases for V and 2 bases for J; bases not matched to a gene: 0. Germline V gene data show CDR1 as LNHDA and CDR2 as SQIVND (reference sequence). The CDR3: CASSRQGAGANVLTF. In DNA, the CDR3 is TGTGCCAGTAGTAGACAGGGGGCTGGGGCCAACGTCCTGACTTTC.

Details on this clone: This may come from a read error, since a much larger clone is one base off. The sample contains more than one DNA sequence encoding this CDR3. This rearrangement joins TRBV28 to TRBJ1-1; D unresolved. Germline values: CDR1 MDHEN, CDR2 SYDVKM. This CDR3 is 12 amino acids long. The CDR3 DNA is TGTGCCAGTAGTTTCTCCCTCACTGAAGCTTTCTTT. Its protein is CASSFSLTEAFF.

This clone turned up a few times. Relative to the germline gene, one junction end is altered; a read error may explain this. The chain joins TRBV6-2 or TRBV6-3 to TRBJ1-5; D is ambiguous. This CDR3 spans 17 amino acids. Looked up from germline, CDR1 is MNHEY and CDR2 is SVGEGT. CDR3 in DNA: TGTGCCAGCAGTTACCCGTACTTACGGTCACCCAATCAGCCACAGCATTTT. Translation gives CASSYPYLRSPNQPQHF.

This clone was detected ten times or more. The rearrangement uses TRBV5-4 and TRBJ1-6; unclear D gene. V lost 0 bases to trimming and J lost 2 bases, with 12 bases between them. Germline V gives CDR1 SGHNT, CDR2 YYREEE (reference sequence). This CDR3 contains 17 residues. The CDR3, as DNA: TGTGCCAGCAGCTTGGCGCCCCAGGTCCCCTATAATTCACCCCTCCACTTT. Its translation is CASSLAPQVPYNSPLHF. The complete variable domain, with remaining parts taken from reference TRBV5-4 and TRBJ1-6, reads ETGVTQSPTHLIKTRGQQVTLRCSSQSGHNTVSWYQQALGQGPQFIFQYYREEENGRGNFPPRFSGLQFPNYSSELNVNALELDDSALYLCASSLAPQVPYNSPLHFGNGTRLTVT.

The table lists this clone with many counts. For the CDR3, the DNA is TGTGCCAGCAGCCCCGTACAGGGTAACTCTGGAAACACCATATATTTT. Protein: CASSPVQGNSGNTIYF. The chain links TRBV3-1 to TRBJ1-3; possibly TRBD1 for D (6 bases). Germline V gene sequence: CDR1 LGHDT, CDR2 YNNKEL (reference sequence). The length of the CDR3 is 16 residues. V shed 4 bases and J shed 0 bases, with 13 bases lying between them.

This clone has at least ten counts. The V call is TRBV7-2, the J call TRBJ1-1; perhaps TRBD1 as D (5 bases). Germline CDR1 is SGHTA and CDR2 is FQGNSA. The CDR3 contains 14 residues. V was shortened by 3 bases and J by 1 base, with 9 bases between the two germline ends. The CDR3 coding sequence is TGTGCCAGCAGCTTTCCCGGACAGAACACTGAAGCTTTCTTT. This translates into CASSFPGQNTEAFF.

The table lists this clone with a few counts. The chain carries TRBV27 and TRBJ2-1; tentatively, D is TRBD2 (6 bases). Germline loops: CDR1 MNHEY, CDR2 SMNVEV (reference sequence). Trimming cost V 5 bases and J 0 bases, with 14 bases left between them. The CDR3 loop spans 16 amino acids. This chain's CDR3 is CASSPPSGRSYNEQFF. For the CDR3, the DNA is TGTGCCAGCAGTCCCCCCAGCGGGCGCTCCTACAATGAGCAGTTCTTC.

The table lists this clone with many counts. The chain uses TRBV7-2 and TRBJ2-2; a weak D match, TRBD1 (6 bases). V gave up 2 bases and J gave up 5 bases, with 6 bases separating them. The CDR3 has 13 residues. Germline CDR1 and CDR2: SGHTA and FQGNSA. The CDR3: CASSLRGTGELFF. For the CDR3, the DNA is TGTGCCAGCAGCTTAAGGGGGACCGGGGAGCTGTTTTTT.

This clone was found many times. The rearrangement joins TRBV29-1 to TRBJ2-7, with 10 bases that match TRBD1. The V segment lost 1 base and the J segment 7 bases; nucleotides outside the gene matches: 10. CDR1 is SQVTM and CDR2 is ANQGSEA in the germline V gene. The CDR3 totals 15 residues. DNA for the CDR3: TGCAGCGTTGAAGGCCCGGGACAGGGGCTGTGGGAGCAGTACTTC. Residues: CSVEGPGQGLWEQYF.

At least ten counts were recorded for this clone. V is TRBV6-5 and J is TRBJ1-4; 7 bases are a match to TRBD1. Per the germline V gene, CDR1 is MNHEY and CDR2 is SVGAGI. V was clipped by 0 bases and J by 8 bases; unmatched bases: 3. CDR3 length equals 14 residues. CDR3 in DNA: TGTGCCAGCAGTTACTCCGGGACAGACGAAAAACTGTTTTTT. It is translated as CASSYSGTDEKLFF.

This clone was observed at least ten times. V is TRBV12-3 or TRBV12-4 and J is TRBJ2-6; D is unresolved. V shed 5 bases and J shed 2 bases, with 10 bases lying between them. The CDR3 consists of 15 residues. The CDR3 nucleotides are TGTGCCAGCAGTCCCCAGGCAGCTGGGGCCAACGTCCTGACTTTC. This gives the protein CASSPQAAGANVLTF.

In this sample, this clone turned up many times. The rearrangement uses TRBV2 and TRBJ1-1; a weak D match, TRBD1 (5 bases). This CDR3 has 14 amino acids. V dropped 4 bases and J dropped 11 bases, with 20 bases sitting between them. Germline loops: CDR1 SNHLY, CDR2 FYNNEI. The DNA of the CDR3 is TGTGCCAGCAGTGTTTCCAGGGAGGTCGTGGGGGCTTTCTTT. Protein product: CASSVSREVVGAFF.

This clone has at least ten counts. Other DNA sequences within the sample encode an identical CDR3. The chain couples TRBV20-1 to TRBJ1-4; 7 nucleotides align to TRBD1. V gave up 1 base and J gave up 8 bases; unmatched junction bases: 4. CDR1 and CDR2 (germline): DFQATT, SNEGSKA (reference sequence). The CDR3 runs to 13 residues. The CDR3 sequence is CSARGQGREKLFF. The CDR3 nucleotides are TGCAGTGCTAGAGGACAGGGTAGGGAAAAACTGTTTTTT.

This clone was seen only a few times. The rearrangement links TRBV20-1 to TRBJ2-7; either TRBD1 or TRBD2 may supply D (5 bases each). Germline values: CDR1 DFQATT, CDR2 SNEGSKA (reference sequence). The ends were cut back, 1 base at V and 0 bases at J, with 7 bases in the middle. The CDR3 runs to 13 residues. CDR3 amino acids: CSARGDLSYEQYF. The CDR3 nucleotides read TGCAGTGCTAGAGGGGACCTCTCCTACGAGCAGTACTTC.

This clone was seen many times. This chain joins TRBV28 and TRBJ2-1; TRBD2 is a possible D gene (5 bases). The CDR3 extends over 14 amino acids. The V and J ends lost 5 bases and 9 bases respectively, with 17 bases between them. CDR1 is MDHEN and CDR2 is SYDVKM in the germline V gene. The CDR3 coding sequence is TGTGCCAGCAGTCCCCCTCGGGCTCGGGGTGAGCAGTTCTTC. Translation gives CASSPPRARGEQFF.

This clone was detected many times. CDR3 amino acids: CAISESGSEKLFF. The CDR3 DNA reads as TGTGCCATCAGTGAGTCGGGGAGTGAAAAACTGTTTTTT. The chain joins TRBV10-3 to TRBJ1-4; D is unclear. CDR1 and CDR2 from the germline V gene are ENHRY and SYGVKD. CDR3 length: 13 residues. V was cut by 0 bases and J by 7 bases, with 6 bases left in between.

Ten or more counts support this clone. The chain uses TRBV5-1 and TRBJ2-5; 7 bases line up with TRBD1. The V segment lost 2 bases and the J segment 5 bases; nucleotides outside the gene matches: 9. CDR3 size: 15 residues. CDR1 and CDR2 (germline): SGHRS, YFSETQ. The CDR3 spells CASSLYRGPTETQYF. DNA for the CDR3: TGCGCCAGCAGCTTATACAGGGGTCCGACTGAGACCCAGTACTTC. Drawing the rest from reference TRBV5-1 and TRBJ2-5, the complete variable domain is KAGVTQTPRYLIKTRGQQVTLSCSPISGHRSVSWYQQTPGQGLQFLFEYFSETQRNKGNFPGRFSGRQFSNSRSEMNVSTLELGDSALYLCASSLYRGPTETQYFGPGTRLLVL.

In this sample, this clone turned up many times. The V call is TRBV7-9, the J call TRBJ1-4; maybe TRBD1 (5 bases). CDR3 size: 14 residues. V lost 5 bases and J 14 bases, leaving 21 bases between the germline ends. From germline, CDR1 is SEHNR and CDR2 FQNEAQ (reference sequence). In DNA, the CDR3 is TGTGCCAGCAGCCCGACGGGGGGGACCAGTGTTCTGTTTTTT. Protein sequence: CASSPTGGTSVLFF.

The chain recombines TRBV4-2 with TRBJ2-3; 7 bases align to TRBD1. The trim removed 0 bases at V and 3 bases at J, leaving 9 bases unmatched. Germline lookup yields CDR1 LGHNA and CDR2 YNFKEQ. The CDR3 consists of 17 residues. The CDR3 DNA reads TGTGCCAGCAGCCAAGATGTGACAGGGTGCAGGACAGATACGCAGTATTTT. Translated, it gives CASSQDVTGCRTDTQYF.

This clone appeared many times. In DNA form, the CDR3 reads TGTGCCAGCAGCGCCGGGGACAGGAATAGAAATGAGCAGTTCTTC. Its translation: CASSAGDRNRNEQFF. This rearrangement joins TRBV9 to TRBJ2-1; TRBD1 aligns across 8 bases. Germline V lookup: CDR1 SGDLS, CDR2 YYNGEE. This CDR3 comprises 15 residues. The V gene end was trimmed by 3 bases and the J gene end by 7 bases; junction bases not matched to a gene: 9.

This clone was observed at least ten times. This rearrangement joins TRBV25-1 to TRBJ1-2; tentative D call: TRBD1 (5 bases). Trimming cost V 1 base and J 2 bases, with 26 bases left between them. This CDR3 has 20 residues. Looked up from germline, CDR1 is MGHDK and CDR2 is SYGVNS. The CDR3 loop reads CASSEWGVGDRGPVNYGYTF. CDR3 nucleotides: TGTGCCAGCAGTGAATGGGGGGTGGGAGACCGAGGGCCTGTAAACTATGGCTACACCTTC.

Notes on this clone: This sequence may be a read error, since a much larger clone differs from it by one base. The rearrangement uses TRBV19 and TRBJ2-1; 8 bases map to TRBD2. V gave up 5 bases and J gave up 4 bases; unmatched junction bases: 10. Germline V gene sequence: CDR1 LNHDA, CDR2 SQIVND (reference sequence). The CDR3 runs 16 residues. Here the CDR3 DNA reads TGTGCCAGTAGTGTTAGTTTAGCGGGATGGTACAATGAGCAGTTCTTC. Amino acid sequence: CASSVSLAGWYNEQFF.

This clone was counted many times. At the DNA level, this CDR3 is encoded by other sequences in the same sample as well. The V and J genes are TRBV6-1 and TRBJ2-1, with D uncertain. From germline, CDR1 is MNHNS and CDR2 SASEGT. Trimming removed 5 bases from V and 4 bases from J, with 3 bases in between. This CDR3 has 11 residues. The CDR3 sequence is CASSRYNEQFF. The CDR3 nucleotides are TGTGCCAGCAGTCGATACAATGAGCAGTTCTTC.